A single sample is the source of the 27 T cell receptor beta chains below, sequenced in a study of regulatory T cells in long-lasting Graves disease. Arm-PCR of CDR3 regions and iRepertoire HTBI primers were used to build TCR beta libraries. TCRdb re-called the multiplex PCR reads through MiXCR, storing one row per CDR3 protein. The sample carries roughly 430,000 distinct CDR3 sequences, approximately 16% recorded once. As to time point: newly diagnosed GD, antithyroid drugs for less than 3 months. Making the TCR library involved RNA that had been extracted from PBMCs. These data were also reused for a study on T cells in Graves' hyperthyroidism and ophthalmopathy.

Material: peripheral blood mononuclear cells (PBMCs), obtained at new diagnosis, from a patient treated with antithyroid drugs. Every receptor here comes from a young woman with Graves disease.

V gene TRBV24-1 combines with J gene TRBJ2-4, with D uncertain. The CDR3 has 16 amino acids. V lost 3 bases to trimming and J lost 3 bases, with 14 bases between them. The V gene's germline CDR1 is KGHDR and CDR2 SFDVKD. In nucleotides, the CDR3 is TGTGCCACCAGTGATGTGACTGCCCGAGGCAAAAACATTCAGTACTTC. Translating it yields CATSDVTARGKNIQYF.

This chain uses TRBV18 with TRBJ2-4; TRBD1 agrees at 7 bases. This CDR3 has 14 amino acids. Germline V CDR1 and CDR2: KGHSH, LQKENI. The trim removed 8 bases at V and 7 bases at J, leaving 11 bases unmatched. Here the CDR3 reads CASGQDSSSNIQYF. CDR3 DNA: TGTGCCAGCGGACAGGACTCCTCCAGCAACATTCAGTACTTC.

A few counts support this clonotype. The chain carries TRBV4-3 and TRBJ2-1, with TRBD2 identical over 11 bases. This CDR3 is 16 amino acids long. CDR1 is LGHNA, CDR2 YSLEER, per germline. With V trimmed by 4 bases and J by 6 bases, 8 bases remained unmatched. The CDR3 loop is CASSLGLAAPPNEQFF. The CDR3 DNA reads TGCGCCAGCAGCCTGGGACTAGCGGCTCCCCCCAATGAGCAGTTCTTC.

The rearrangement uses TRBV10-2 and TRBJ2-4; no reliable D call. This CDR3 comprises 18 residues. V lost 4 bases to trimming and J lost 1 base, with 20 bases between them. Germline V gene sequence: CDR1 WSHSY, CDR2 SAAADI. DNA of the CDR3: TGCGCCAGCAGTGTTCCTCCGCCCCCCCGTGGGGCCAAAAACATTCAGTACTTC. This encodes CASSVPPPPRGAKNIQYF.

This clonotype has at least ten counts. The rearrangement uses TRBV7-8 and TRBJ2-1, with D possibly being TRBD1 or TRBD2 (5 bases each). V was pared by 4 bases and J by 0 bases, with 13 bases between. Germline CDR1 SGHVS, CDR2 FQNEAQ. This CDR3 has 16 amino acids. CDR3 loop: CASSSHRDASYNEQFF. CDR3 DNA sequence: TGTGCCAGCAGCTCTCACCGGGACGCCTCCTACAATGAGCAGTTCTTC.

This clonotype was seen many times. This chain links TRBV2 with TRBJ2-3; tentatively, D is TRBD2 (6 bases). Looked up from germline, CDR1 is SNHLY and CDR2 is FYNNEI. The CDR3 has 14 residues. Trimming pared 8 bases from V and 1 base from J, leaving 13 bases between. The DNA of the CDR3 is TGTGCCAGCCGGCCGGGAGTTGGCACAGATACGCAGTATTTT. It encodes CASRPGVGTDTQYF.

This clonotype was recorded at least ten times. The chain carries TRBV20-1 and TRBJ2-1; D unresolved. From germline, CDR1 is DFQATT and CDR2 SNEGSKA (reference sequence). The CDR3 contains 14 residues. V shed 7 bases and J shed 0 bases, with 13 bases lying between them. The CDR3 reads CSVPPLPSYNEQFF. For the CDR3, the DNA is TGCAGTGTCCCCCCACTACCCTCCTACAATGAGCAGTTCTTC.

This clonotype has a handful of counts. The junction departs from germline at one end; a sequencing error may be responsible. The genes are TRBV6-1 and TRBJ1-4; D is perhaps TRBD1 (5 bases). The CDR3 sequence is 13 residues long. Germline CDR1 and CDR2: MNHNS and SASEGT. CDR3: CASRETVNGKLFF. For the CDR3, the DNA is TGTGCCAGCAGGGAGACAGTTAATGGAAAACTGTTTTTT.

This clonotype was observed at least ten times. The rearrangement uses TRBV6-1 and TRBJ2-1; D unresolved. CDR3 size: 12 residues. Trimming pared 4 bases from V and 6 bases from J, leaving 7 bases between. Germline CDR1 is MNHNS and CDR2 is SASEGT. The CDR3 DNA follows: TGTGCCAGCAGTGGGTCGGGCAATGAGCAGTTCTTC. Protein sequence: CASSGSGNEQFF.

Ten or more counts support this clonotype. The chain links TRBV7-8 to TRBJ2-2; D remains unclear. V lost 3 bases to trimming and J lost 5 bases, with 19 bases between them. The CDR3 length is 17 residues. Germline V CDR1 and CDR2: SGHVS, FQNEAQ. The CDR3 sequence: CASSLSRTSPTTGELFF. DNA of the CDR3: TGTGCCAGCAGCTTGAGCCGGACCTCACCAACTACCGGGGAGCTGTTTTTT.

On this clonotype: One base separates it from a far larger clone, so it is likely a read error. Lacking the conserved final phenylalanine or tryptophan, this CDR3 likely reflects a read error. V is TRBV7-3 and J is TRBJ1-1; TRBD1 matches 8 bases. V was clipped by 5 bases and J by 1 base; unmatched bases: 3. Germline V lookup: CDR1 SGHTA, CDR2 FQGTGA. This CDR3 spans 14 amino acids. The CDR3 is CASSPGQGNTEAFS. In DNA form, the CDR3 reads TGTGCCAGCAGCCCAGGACAGGGGAACACTGAAGCTTTCTCT.

This clonotype was detected many times. The gene calls are TRBV12-5 and TRBJ2-1; TRBD2 aligns across 10 bases. Trimming took 4 bases from V and 7 from J; bases not matched to a gene: 4. CDR1 is LGHNT and CDR2 is FRNRAP in the germline V gene. The CDR3 is 14 amino acids. In nucleotides, the CDR3 is TGTGCTAGTGGTTCCGGACTAGCGGAAAATGAGCAGTTCTTC. It yields the protein CASGSGLAENEQFF.

The CDR3 bases are TGTGCCAGCACTAAGGACTGGGGTGGGGCCGGGGAGCTGTTTTTT. As protein: CASTKDWGGAGELFF. This chain links TRBV2 with TRBJ2-2, with TRBD2 as a possible D gene (5 bases). V was shortened by 7 bases and J by 6 bases, with 18 bases between the two germline ends. This CDR3 has 15 residues. CDR1 is SNHLY and CDR2 is FYNNEI in the germline V gene.

Here the CDR3 DNA reads TGTGCCAGCAGCCTGGAGGGGGGGAACACCGGGGAGCTGTTTTTT. Protein sequence: CASSLEGGNTGELFF. The rearrangement uses TRBV7-6 and TRBJ2-2; D could derive from TRBD1 or TRBD2 (6 bases each). CDR3 length: 15 amino acids. Germline-derived CDR1 and CDR2 are SGHVS and FNYEAQ. V gave up 5 bases and J gave up 1 base, with 11 bases separating them.

The chain joins TRBV24-1 to TRBJ2-1; 8 bases map to TRBD2. After removal of 10 bases from V and 4 bases from J, the junction contained 5 bases not matched to a gene. The CDR3 is 13 amino acids. Germline values: CDR1 KGHDR, CDR2 SFDVKD. CDR3 nucleotide sequence: TGTGCCACAACTAGCGGAGAGTACAATGAGCAGTTCTTC. Its translation is CATTSGEYNEQFF.

This clonotype was picked up many times. The junction and the germline gene differ at one end; a read error may be behind it. The rearrangement joins TRBV7-7 to TRBJ2-1; 7 positions match TRBD2. The CDR3 extends over 18 amino acids. The germline V gene has CDR1 SSHAT and CDR2 FNYEAQ (reference sequence). CDR3 sequence reads: CASSPWVAGTRSYNEQFF. Written as DNA, the CDR3 is TGTGCTAGCAGCCCCTGGGTAGCGGGTACCCGCTCCTACAATGAGCAGTTCTTC.

This clonotype was picked up many times. J is TRBJ2-3 and V is TRBV20-1; D might be TRBD1 (5 bases). The CDR3 is 15 residues long. V shed 0 bases and J shed 0 bases, with 10 bases lying between them. The germline gives CDR1 DFQATT, CDR2 SNEGSKA (reference sequence). The CDR3 DNA reads TGCAGTGCTAGAGATCGCGCAGGGAGCACAGATACGCAGTATTTT. This encodes CSARDRAGSTDTQYF.

This clonotype was seen many times. This rearrangement joins TRBV28 to TRBJ2-3, with 7 bases identical to TRBD2. The CDR3 sequence is 14 residues long. V lost 7 bases, J lost 4 bases, and 8 bases stayed unmatched. Germline values: CDR1 MDHEN, CDR2 SYDVKM. The CDR3 DNA sequence: TGTGCCAGCACCACAAGCGGGGACCCAGATACGCAGTATTTT. Translated, it gives CASTTSGDPDTQYF.

The chain couples TRBV28 to TRBJ2-3, with 7 positions matching TRBD2. Trimming cost V 2 bases and J 2 bases; bases outside gene matches: 7. This CDR3 comprises 16 residues. Germline values: CDR1 MDHEN, CDR2 SYDVKM. CDR3 DNA sequence: TGTGCCAGCAGTTTAAGCGGGCGGGGGACCACAGATACGCAGTATTTT. Translating it yields CASSLSGRGTTDTQYF.

The chain has TRBV15 and TRBJ2-3; TRBD1 is a possible D gene (6 bases). CDR3 length: 14 residues. Germline-derived CDR1 and CDR2 are LNHNV and YYDKDF (reference sequence). Trimming stripped 5 bases from V and 0 bases from J, with 9 bases between. CDR3 nucleotide sequence: TGTGCCACCAGCCTCCAGGGGAGCACAGATACGCAGTATTTT. Translating gives CATSLQGSTDTQYF. Full variable domain (rest looked up from reference TRBV15 and TRBJ2-3): DAMVIQNPRYQVTQFGKPVTLSCSQTLNHNVMYWYQQKSSQAPKLLFHYYDKDFNNEADTPDNFQSRRPNTSFCFLDIRSPGLGDTAMYLCATSLQGSTDTQYFGPGTRLTVL.

This clonotype has more than one count but fewer than ten. Given the absence of the conserved phenylalanine or tryptophan at the CDR3 end, a read error is likely. The chain recombines TRBV28 with TRBJ1-1, with D unresolved. CDR1 and CDR2 (germline): MDHEN, SYDVKM. The CDR3 has 14 amino acids. V shed 5 bases and J shed 1 base, with 11 bases lying between them. CDR3 region: CASSTPTRNTEAFL. DNA for the CDR3: TGTGCCAGCAGTACCCCGACAAGGAACACTGAAGCTTTCCTT.

This clonotype was recorded at least ten times. The chain is built from TRBV4-1 and TRBJ1-5; no clear D gene. Trimming took 0 bases from V and 2 from J, leaving 5 bases between them. The germline V gene has CDR1 MGHRA and CDR2 YSYEKL. The CDR3 covers 14 residues. CDR3 sequence reads: CASSQDSGNQPQHF. CDR3 DNA: TGCGCCAGCAGCCAAGACTCAGGCAATCAGCCCCAGCATTTT.

This clonotype occurred many times. V and J are TRBV6-5 and TRBJ1-2, with a possible D match to TRBD1 (5 bases). The CDR3 consists of 16 residues. Trimming stripped 2 bases from V and 5 bases from J, with 18 bases between. The germline V gene has CDR1 MNHEY and CDR2 SVGAGI. The CDR3 DNA reads TGTGCCAGCAGTTACACGGGGCAGGGCGATATATATGGCTACACCTTC. Translation: CASSYTGQGDIYGYTF.

The chain carries TRBV10-3 and TRBJ2-5, with no clear D. Germline CDR1 is ENHRY and CDR2 is SYGVKD. V lost 2 bases to trimming and J lost 2 bases, with 6 bases between them. CDR3 length: 13 residues. CDR3 residues: CAISELGQETQYF. The CDR3, as DNA: TGTGCCATCAGTGAGCTGGGTCAAGAGACCCAGTACTTC.

The V gene is TRBV27, the J gene TRBJ2-2; weak D call: TRBD1 (6 bases). Germline values: CDR1 MNHEY, CDR2 SMNVEV (reference sequence). Trimming cost V 2 bases and J 0 bases, with 10 bases left between them. This CDR3 spans 16 amino acids. CDR3 coding DNA: TGTGCCAGCAGTTTAAGCTGGACAGCGAACACCGGGGAGCTGTTTTTT. Its protein is CASSLSWTANTGELFF.

Concerning this clonotype itself: A clone one base away is much larger, so this may be a read error. The V gene is TRBV12-3 or TRBV12-4, the J gene TRBJ1-4; TRBD1 agrees at 7 bases. The CDR3 length is 14 residues. Here the CDR3 DNA reads TGTGCCAGCAGTTTACAGGGGGGGAATGAAGAACTGTTTTTT. Translated: CASSLQGGNEELFF.

This clonotype was counted a few times. The rearrangement links TRBV20-1 to TRBJ2-5, with 10 bases lining up with TRBD1. Germline-derived CDR1 and CDR2 are DFQATT and SNEGSKA (reference sequence). With 4 bases clipped from V and 5 bases from J, the junction kept 4 bases outside the gene matches. This CDR3 comprises 13 residues. The chain's CDR3 is CSAKTGGWETQYF. CDR3 coding DNA: TGCAGTGCTAAGACAGGGGGCTGGGAGACCCAGTACTTC.